Sequencing of this T cell receptor beta chain was carried out in a study of shared clonotypes between healthy human individuals. Overall study context: For every donor, three CD4 naive, three CD4 memory, two CD8 naive and one CD8 memory plates were used. Notes on the study in general: In several donors, around 5% of naive CD4 clonotypes appeared in common.

As for this clone: Its antigen is currently unknown.

TCRdb's copy holds only in-frame clones and misses some; the assay was immunoSEQ multiplex PCR. The data hold around 1.5 million clones, with approximately 98% observed a single time. CD4+ cells were split into CD45RA+ naive and CD45RA-negative memory subsets. The CDR3 covers 13 residues. Between the trimmed V and J ends, which lost 5 bases and 0 bases, there was a span of 8 bases. Per the germline V gene, CDR1 is SQVTM and CDR2 is ANQGSEA. The sequencing sample was made of naive CD4+ T cells sorted from blood. The sample's subset: CD45RA+ positively selected. This sequence was found in a man aged 25-40 years in good health. The chain joins TRBV29-1 to TRBJ2-1; D call uncertain. The CDR3 protein is CSVMWSSYNEQFF. The CDR3 bases are TGCAGCGTTATGTGGAGCTCCTACAATGAGCAGTTCTTC.